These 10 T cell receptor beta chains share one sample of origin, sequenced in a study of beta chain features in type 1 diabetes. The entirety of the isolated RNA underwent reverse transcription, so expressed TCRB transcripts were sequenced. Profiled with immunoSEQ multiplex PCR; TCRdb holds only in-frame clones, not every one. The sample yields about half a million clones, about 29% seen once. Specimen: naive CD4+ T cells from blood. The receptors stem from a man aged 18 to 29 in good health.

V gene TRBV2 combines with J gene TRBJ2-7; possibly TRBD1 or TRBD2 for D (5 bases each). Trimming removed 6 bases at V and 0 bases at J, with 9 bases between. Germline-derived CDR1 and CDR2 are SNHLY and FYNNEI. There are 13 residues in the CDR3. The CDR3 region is CASRRDHSYEQYF. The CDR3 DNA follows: TGTGCCAGCAGGAGGGACCACTCCTACGAGCAGTACTTC.

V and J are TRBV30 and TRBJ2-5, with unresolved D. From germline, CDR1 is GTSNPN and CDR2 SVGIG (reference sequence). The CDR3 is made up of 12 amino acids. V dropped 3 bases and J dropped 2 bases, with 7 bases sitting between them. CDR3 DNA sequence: TGTGCCTGGAGCGAGTCTCAAGAGACCCAGTACTTC. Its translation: CAWSESQETQYF.

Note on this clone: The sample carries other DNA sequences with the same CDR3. The CDR3 DNA follows: TGTGCCAGCAGCTTAGCGGGATCCTACAATGAGCAGTTCTTC. This translates into CASSLAGSYNEQFF. The V call is TRBV7-9, the J call TRBJ2-1; D remains ambiguous. This CDR3 is built from 14 residues. The V and J ends lost 0 bases and 1 base respectively, with 4 bases between them. The germline V gene has CDR1 SEHNR and CDR2 FQNEAQ (reference sequence).

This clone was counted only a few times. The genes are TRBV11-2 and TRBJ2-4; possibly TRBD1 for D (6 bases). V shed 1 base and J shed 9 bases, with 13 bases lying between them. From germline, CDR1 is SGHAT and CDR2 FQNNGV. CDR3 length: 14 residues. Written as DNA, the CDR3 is TGTGCCAGCAGCTTAGTTGCAGGGGATATCATTCAGTACTTC. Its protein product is CASSLVAGDIIQYF.

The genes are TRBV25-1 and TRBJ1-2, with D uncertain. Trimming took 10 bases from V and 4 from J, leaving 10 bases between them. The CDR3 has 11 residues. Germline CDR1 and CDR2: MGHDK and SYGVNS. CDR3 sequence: CATEGFYGYTF. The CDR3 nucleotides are TGTGCCACCGAGGGTTTCTATGGCTACACCTTC.

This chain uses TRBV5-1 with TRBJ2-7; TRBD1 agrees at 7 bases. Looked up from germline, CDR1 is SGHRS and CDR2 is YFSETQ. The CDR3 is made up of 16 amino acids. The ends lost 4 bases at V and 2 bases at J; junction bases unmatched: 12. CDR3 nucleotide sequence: TGCGCCAGCAGCCCCGCAACCGGGACAGCGACCTACGAGCAGTACTTC. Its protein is CASSPATGTATYEQYF. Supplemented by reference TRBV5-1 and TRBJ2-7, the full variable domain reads KAGVTQTPRYLIKTRGQQVTLSCSPISGHRSVSWYQQTPGQGLQFLFEYFSETQRNKGNFPGRFSGRQFSNSRSEMNVSTLELGDSALYLCASSPATGTATYEQYFGPGTRLTVT.

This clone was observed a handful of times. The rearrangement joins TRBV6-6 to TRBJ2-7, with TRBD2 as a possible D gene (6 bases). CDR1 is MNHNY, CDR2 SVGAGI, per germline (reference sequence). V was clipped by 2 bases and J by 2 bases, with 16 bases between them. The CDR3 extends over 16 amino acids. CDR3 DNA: TGTGCCAGCAGTTACGAGGGCCAACTAGCTACCTACGAGCAGTACTTC. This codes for CASSYEGQLATYEQYF.

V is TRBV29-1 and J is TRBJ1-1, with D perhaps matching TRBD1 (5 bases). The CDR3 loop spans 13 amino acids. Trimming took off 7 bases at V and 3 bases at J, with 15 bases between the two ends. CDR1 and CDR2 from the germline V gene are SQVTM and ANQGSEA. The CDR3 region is CSATIGGDTEAFF. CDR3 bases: TGCAGCGCTACTATTGGGGGAGACACTGAAGCTTTCTTT.

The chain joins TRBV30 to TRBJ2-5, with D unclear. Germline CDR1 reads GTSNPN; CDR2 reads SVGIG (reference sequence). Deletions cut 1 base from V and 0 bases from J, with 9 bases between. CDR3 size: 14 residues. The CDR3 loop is CAWSEGTYQETQYF. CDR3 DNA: TGTGCCTGGAGTGAGGGCACCTACCAAGAGACCCAGTACTTC.

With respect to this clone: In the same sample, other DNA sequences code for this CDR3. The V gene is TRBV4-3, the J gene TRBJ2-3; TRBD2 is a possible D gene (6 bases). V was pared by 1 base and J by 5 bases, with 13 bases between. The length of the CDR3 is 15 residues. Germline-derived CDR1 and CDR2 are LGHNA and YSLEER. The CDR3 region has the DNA TGCGCCAGCAGCCAAGCTTCGGGAGTGCGAGATACGCAGTATTTT. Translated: CASSQASGVRDTQYF.